This T cell receptor beta chain was retrieved from a study of T-cell reconstitution after alpha-beta-depleted transplantation in children. As it was prepared, the TCRbeta library received unique molecular identifiers. TCRdb called the PCR reads again in MiXCR, with one record for every CDR3 protein. This table has 4,700 or so distinct CDR3 sequences, about a quarter appearing once. Study-wide results and limits: Surviving recipient T cells and thymic progenitors produced the high day-60 TCRbeta diversity seen in some patients. At one year after transplant, newly produced T cells mostly accounted for T-cell counts and diversity. Alpha-beta T cells present about two months after transplant were reported to originate from several hundred expanded graft clones.

This clonotype was seen at least ten times. Its target is not known. The CDR3 totals 19 residues. Per germline, CDR1 SGHTA and CDR2 FQGNSA. V gave up 3 bases and J gave up 0 bases, with 18 bases separating them. The V and J genes are TRBV7-2 and TRBJ1-6; D is unclear. The sequencing used PBMCs, mostly from graft donor cells, collected 60 days after TCRalphabeta/CD19-depleted stem cell transplant. The receptor was isolated from a boy under two years old who had a stem cell transplant for SCID, so the T cells may come from the graft donor. The CDR3 sequence: CASSLRVIPTSSYNSPLHF. The CDR3 coding sequence is TGTGCCAGCAGCTTGAGGGTCATTCCTACAAGCTCCTATAATTCACCCCTCCACTTT.